The 32 T cell receptor beta chains listed next were all sequenced from one sample in a study of shared clonotypes between healthy human individuals. Sequencing was performed with immunoSEQ multiplex PCR; in TCRdb, only in-frame clones are kept and a portion is missing. The sample lists about 510,000 clones, 90% to 96% seen once, with under 0.06% in the top ten. Material for sequencing was naive CD4+ T cells sorted from blood. As for subset: CD45RA+ positively selected. These receptors were collected from a woman under 40 in good health.

This chain connects TRBV5-1 to TRBJ1-3; weak D call: TRBD1 (5 bases). Germline values: CDR1 SGHRS, CDR2 YFSETQ. The CDR3 is 13 residues long. V lost 0 bases and J 4 bases, leaving 5 bases between the germline ends. The CDR3 coding sequence is TGCGCCAGCAGCTTGGGACAGGGAAACACCATATATTTT. It is translated as CASSLGQGNTIYF.

This rearrangement joins TRBV5-4 to TRBJ2-2; D could derive from TRBD1 or TRBD2 (8 bases each). V was trimmed by 4 bases and J by 6 bases, leaving 31 bases between them. The CDR3 is 20 residues long. Germline CDR1 is SGHNT and CDR2 is YYREEE (reference sequence). This CDR3 is CASSHRQGWGLAGSAGELFF. In DNA form, the CDR3 reads TGTGCCAGCAGCCATAGACAGGGGTGGGGCCTAGCGGGTTCGGCCGGGGAGCTGTTTTTT.

The chain employs TRBV10-3 and TRBJ2-1, with TRBD2 as a possible D gene (5 bases). The CDR3 loop spans 15 amino acids. Germline assignment: CDR1 ENHRY and CDR2 SYGVKD. V lost 4 bases and J lost 5, with 15 bases in between. CDR3 protein: CAISGSTTRNNEQFF. CDR3 bases: TGTGCCATCAGTGGATCAACTACTAGGAACAATGAGCAGTTCTTC.

V usage is TRBV15 and J usage is TRBJ2-1, with D perhaps TRBD2 (5 bases). The CDR3 has 13 residues. Trimming pared 5 bases from V and 6 bases from J, leaving 11 bases between. Germline values: CDR1 LNHNV, CDR2 YYDKDF (reference sequence). The CDR3 spells CATSARRTNEQFF. CDR3 sequence (DNA): TGTGCCACCAGCGCACGGAGGACCAATGAGCAGTTCTTC.

The V gene is TRBV7-9, the J gene TRBJ2-7, with D maybe TRBD2 (6 bases). Germline loops: CDR1 SEHNR, CDR2 FQNEAQ (reference sequence). Trimming took 3 bases from V and 6 from J, leaving 12 bases between them. CDR3 length: 13 amino acids. This chain's CDR3 is CASSLAGTGEQYF. DNA of the CDR3: TGTGCCAGCAGCTTGGCGGGAACTGGCGAGCAGTACTTC.

This sequence joins TRBV5-1 and TRBJ2-2; tentative D call: TRBD2 (6 bases). CDR1 and CDR2 from the germline V gene are SGHRS and YFSETQ. Trimming shortened V by 0 bases and J by 6 bases, and 12 bases separated the two germline ends. The CDR3 runs 15 residues. The chain's CDR3 is CASSLARGAAGELFF. CDR3 DNA: TGCGCCAGCAGCTTGGCACGCGGGGCTGCCGGGGAGCTGTTTTTT.

This clone is a singleton in its sample. The genes are TRBV7-7 and TRBJ2-5; 10 nucleotides line up with TRBD2. Per the germline V gene, CDR1 is SSHAT and CDR2 is FNYEAQ (reference sequence). The CDR3 contains 16 residues. With 1 base clipped from V and 5 bases from J, the junction kept 7 bases outside the gene matches. The CDR3 spells CASSLVGLANRETQYF. The CDR3 nucleotides are TGTGCCAGCAGCTTAGTGGGACTAGCGAACCGGGAGACCCAGTACTTC.

In its sample, this clone was seen once. This chain uses TRBV19 with TRBJ1-2; D is perhaps TRBD1 (6 bases). The CDR3 totals 15 residues. Trimming shortened V by 4 bases and J by 4 bases, and 16 bases separated the two germline ends. Germline V CDR1 and CDR2: LNHDA, SQIVND (reference sequence). The CDR3 DNA follows: TGTGCCAGTAGTACCCCCCAGGGGTCGGGCTATGGCTACACCTTC. It encodes CASSTPQGSGYGYTF.

The rearrangement links TRBV25-1 to TRBJ2-3; 11 bases are a match to TRBD2. Looked up from germline, CDR1 is MGHDK and CDR2 is SYGVNS. The junction had 1 base not matched to a gene; V was cut back by 5 bases and J by 3 bases. The CDR3 sequence is 14 residues long. CDR3 bases: TGTGCCAGCAGTTCTAGCGGGAGGACAGATACGCAGTATTTT. As protein: CASSSSGRTDTQYF. Full variable domain (remainder filled in from reference TRBV25-1 and TRBJ2-3): EADIYQTPRYLVIGTGKKITLECSQTMGHDKMYWYQQDPGMELHLIHYSYGVNSTEKGDLSSESTVSRIRTEHFPLTLESARPSHTSQYLCASSSSGRTDTQYFGPGTRLTVL.

This clone was found once. The chain links TRBV28 to TRBJ2-7; the match to TRBD2 covers 7 bases. J lost 3 bases, V lost 6 bases, and 14 bases had no gene match. The CDR3 contains 16 residues. Germline V lookup: CDR1 MDHEN, CDR2 SYDVKM. CDR3 nucleotide sequence: TGTGCCAGCAGCAGCCCTGGTTGGGAGGGAGTCTACGAGCAGTACTTC. Its translation: CASSSPGWEGVYEQYF.

This rearrangement joins TRBV4-2 to TRBJ2-7, with D maybe TRBD1 (5 bases). CDR3 length: 15 residues. The germline gives CDR1 LGHNA, CDR2 YNFKEQ. V was trimmed by 0 bases and J by 4 bases, leaving 13 bases between them. The CDR3 reads CASSQDAAGRYEQYF. CDR3 nucleotide sequence: TGTGCCAGCAGCCAAGATGCGGCAGGGCGATACGAGCAGTACTTC.

This chain links TRBV25-1 with TRBJ1-5; D is perhaps TRBD1 (5 bases). Trimming pared 5 bases from V and 7 bases from J, leaving 12 bases between. The CDR3 length is 13 residues. Germline-derived CDR1 and CDR2 are MGHDK and SYGVNS. CDR3 sequence: CASSSRAGQPQHF. CDR3 sequence (DNA): TGTGCCAGCAGTTCCAGGGCTGGGCAGCCCCAGCATTTT. Full variable domain (remainder filled in from reference TRBV25-1 and TRBJ1-5): EADIYQTPRYLVIGTGKKITLECSQTMGHDKMYWYQQDPGMELHLIHYSYGVNSTEKGDLSSESTVSRIRTEHFPLTLESARPSHTSQYLCASSSRAGQPQHFGDGTRLSIL.

The chain employs TRBV27 and TRBJ2-3; TRBD2 agrees at 7 bases. CDR3 length: 16 residues. Per germline, CDR1 MNHEY and CDR2 SMNVEV (reference sequence). V lost 8 bases and J lost 1; bases outside the gene matches: 12. In DNA, the CDR3 is TGTGCCAGCCGATCTCTGAGCGCGGGAGGCACAGATACGCAGTATTTT. Amino acid sequence: CASRSLSAGGTDTQYF.

This chain joins TRBV5-1 and TRBJ1-1; D is uncertain. The V end lost 4 bases, the J end lost 0 bases, and 4 bases lay between the germline ends. Germline V gene data show CDR1 as SGHRS and CDR2 as YFSETQ. The CDR3 has 12 amino acids. This chain's CDR3 is CASSELNTEAFF. The CDR3 DNA reads TGCGCCAGCAGCGAGCTGAACACTGAAGCTTTCTTT.

The rearrangement uses TRBV11-3 and TRBJ2-3, with TRBD1 matching over 8 bases. The length of the CDR3 is 15 residues. J lost 5 bases, V lost 5 bases, and 9 bases had no gene match. The germline CDR1 and CDR2 sequences are SGHNT and YENEEA. This CDR3 reads CASSKGQGAVDTQYF. The CDR3 DNA sequence: TGTGCCAGCAGCAAGGGGCAGGGGGCCGTAGATACGCAGTATTTT.

The rearrangement joins TRBV7-9 to TRBJ1-3, with TRBD1 matching 7 bases. CDR1 SEHNR and CDR2 FQNEAQ come from the germline V gene (reference sequence). This CDR3 comprises 17 residues. Trimming took 3 bases from V and 7 from J; bases not matched to a gene: 15. The CDR3 DNA reads as TGTGCCAGCAGCTTCGGAGGACAGGCGATAGCAGTTAACACCATATATTTT. It yields the protein CASSFGGQAIAVNTIYF.

The chain has TRBV6-6 and TRBJ2-7, with D possibly TRBD2 on 5 matching bases. The germline CDR1 and CDR2 sequences are MNHNY and SVGAGI (reference sequence). This CDR3 has 11 amino acids. The V and J ends lost 6 bases and 2 bases respectively, with 5 bases between them. CDR3 bases: TGTGCCAGCAGGGGAGCCTACGAGCAGTACTTC. It yields the protein CASRGAYEQYF.

As for this clone: The sample carries other DNA sequences with the same CDR3. The CDR3 bases are TGTGCCATCAGTGGAGGAGGATACGAGCAGTACTTC. This sequence encodes CAISGGGYEQYF. The chain combines TRBV10-3 with TRBJ2-7; D perhaps matches TRBD2 (5 bases). This CDR3 is 12 amino acids long. V shed 4 bases and J shed 4 bases, with 8 bases lying between them. CDR1 is ENHRY and CDR2 is SYGVKD in the germline V gene.

The count of this clone is one. The J gene is TRBJ2-5, the V gene TRBV27, with TRBD1 matching over 7 bases. The end of the DNA fits TRBJ2-7 better, so the J call may be wrong. The germline CDR1 and CDR2 sequences are MNHEY and SMNVEV (reference sequence). The CDR3 is made up of 13 amino acids. The CDR3 DNA reads TGTGCCAGCACCCGGACAGGCACCTACGAGCAGTACTTC. This sequence encodes CASTRTGTYEQYF.

The chain combines TRBV6-6 with TRBJ2-7, with no clear D. V was pared by 6 bases and J by 9 bases, with 12 bases between. Germline V gene lookup returns CDR1 MNHNY and CDR2 SVGAGI (reference sequence). The CDR3 has 11 amino acids. CDR3 DNA sequence: TGTGCCAGCAGGGAACGCGCGGCGCAGTACTTC. It codes for CASRERAAQYF.

For this clone: The identical CDR3 is also encoded by other nucleotide sequences in the sample. The gene calls are TRBV7-2 and TRBJ2-2, with D tentatively TRBD1 (5 bases). The CDR3 runs to 14 residues. Germline values: CDR1 SGHTA, CDR2 FQGNSA. The ends were cut back, 4 bases at V and 1 base at J, with 7 bases in the middle. CDR3 nucleotides: TGTGCCAGCAGCTCGACAGTGAACACCGGGGAGCTGTTTTTT. Its translation: CASSSTVNTGELFF.

The gene calls are TRBV2 and TRBJ2-5, with D maybe TRBD1 (5 bases). The CDR3 runs 13 residues. The germline V gene encodes CDR1 SNHLY and CDR2 FYNNEI. Deletions cut 8 bases from V and 6 bases from J, with 16 bases between. The CDR3 here is CASGQGDMKTQYF. In DNA form, the CDR3 reads TGTGCCAGCGGGCAGGGCGATATGAAGACCCAGTACTTC.

The gene calls are TRBV7-6 and TRBJ2-5; TRBD1 is a possible D gene (5 bases). Trimming took 2 bases from V and 9 from J, leaving 16 bases between them. The germline CDR1 and CDR2 sequences are SGHVS and FNYEAQ. The CDR3 is made up of 14 amino acids. Here the CDR3 reads CASSLTSPTGPQYF. CDR3 DNA sequence: TGTGCCAGCAGCTTAACCAGCCCTACAGGCCCCCAGTACTTC.

The rearrangement uses TRBV25-1 and TRBJ1-1; TRBD1 matches at 7 bases. The J segment lost 4 bases and the V segment lost 6 bases, leaving 5 bases of the junction unmatched. This CDR3 is built from 13 residues. Per the germline V gene, CDR1 is MGHDK and CDR2 is SYGVNS. CDR3 loop: CASSIPGGTEAFF. In DNA, the CDR3 is TGTGCCAGCAGCATCCCAGGGGGCACTGAAGCTTTCTTT.

The chain combines TRBV23-1 with TRBJ2-7, with D possibly TRBD1 on 5 matching bases. TRBV23-1 counts as an open reading frame of uncertain function. Trimming stripped 4 bases from V and 3 bases from J, with 16 bases between. The CDR3 spans 15 residues. CDR3 in amino acids: CASSLTPDTRYEQYF. The DNA of the CDR3 is TGCGCCAGCAGTCTCACCCCGGACACCCGCTACGAGCAGTACTTC.

The chain links TRBV19 to TRBJ1-2; maybe TRBD1 (6 bases). CDR1 is LNHDA and CDR2 is SQIVND in the germline V gene (reference sequence). The CDR3 covers 13 residues. Between the trimmed V and J ends, which lost 3 bases and 4 bases, there was a span of 9 bases. DNA for the CDR3: TGTGCCAGTAGTATGGAGGGGGGCTATGGCTACACCTTC. This encodes CASSMEGGYGYTF.

The V call is TRBV7-7, the J call TRBJ2-3, with 7 bases lining up with TRBD2. J lost 3 bases, V lost 1 base, and 4 bases had no gene match. This CDR3 has 15 amino acids. Looked up from germline, CDR1 is SSHAT and CDR2 is FNYEAQ (reference sequence). This CDR3 is CASSLGLAETDTQYF. The DNA for the CDR3 is TGTGCCAGCAGCTTAGGACTAGCAGAAACAGATACGCAGTATTTT.

This clone occurred once. The V gene is TRBV18, the J gene TRBJ2-3; D gene ambiguous. Germline V gives CDR1 KGHSH, CDR2 LQKENI. This CDR3 region has 11 residues. Trimming pared 6 bases from V and 6 bases from J, leaving 7 bases between. CDR3 protein: CASSTVDTQYF. CDR3 sequence (DNA): TGTGCCAGCTCGACCGTGGATACGCAGTATTTT. Looking up the rest from reference TRBV18 and TRBJ2-3 gives the full variable domain: NAGVMQNPRHLVRRRGQEARLRCSPMKGHSHVYWYRQLPEEGLKFMVYLQKENIIDESGMPKERFSAEFPKEGPSILRIQQVVRGDSAAYFCASSTVDTQYFGPGTRLTVL.

V gene TRBV28 combines with J gene TRBJ1-2; unclear D gene. The germline CDR1 and CDR2 sequences are MDHEN and SYDVKM. Trimming took off 7 bases at V and 4 bases at J, with 16 bases between the two ends. The CDR3 is 14 amino acids. CDR3: CASTRWKEGYGYTF. In DNA form, the CDR3 reads TGTGCCAGCACCAGATGGAAGGAGGGCTATGGCTACACCTTC.

This clone has only a few counts. V and J are TRBV5-1 and TRBJ2-7, with 9 nucleotides matching TRBD1. With V trimmed by 3 bases and J by 5 bases, 3 bases remained unmatched. Germline CDR1 SGHRS, CDR2 YFSETQ. There are 13 residues in the CDR3. The CDR3 coding sequence is TGCGCCAGCAGCTCGGGACAGGGACACGAGCAGTACTTC. Protein: CASSSGQGHEQYF.

V and J are TRBV7-2 and TRBJ2-7; D is uncertain. Germline lookup yields CDR1 SGHTA and CDR2 FQGNSA. The ends were cut back, 2 bases at V and 2 bases at J, with 10 bases in the middle. The CDR3 loop spans 14 amino acids. The CDR3 DNA reads TGTGCCAGCAGCTTAACAGCTTATACCTACGAGCAGTACTTC. Encoded protein: CASSLTAYTYEQYF. Variable domain in full (rest from reference TRBV7-2 and TRBJ2-7): GAGVSQSPSNKVTEKGKDVELRCDPISGHTALYWYRQSLGQGLEFLIYFQGNSAPDKSGLPSDRFSAERTGGSVSTLTIQRTQQEDSAVYLCASSLTAYTYEQYFGPGTRLTVT.

The V call is TRBV10-3, the J call TRBJ1-2, with D perhaps TRBD1 (6 bases). This CDR3 has 15 amino acids. The V and J ends lost 6 bases and 8 bases respectively, with 22 bases between them. Germline V CDR1 and CDR2: ENHRY, SYGVKD. The CDR3 sequence: CAIRSTGTHLWGYTF. The CDR3 DNA reads as TGTGCCATCAGGTCAACAGGGACCCACTTGTGGGGCTACACCTTC.